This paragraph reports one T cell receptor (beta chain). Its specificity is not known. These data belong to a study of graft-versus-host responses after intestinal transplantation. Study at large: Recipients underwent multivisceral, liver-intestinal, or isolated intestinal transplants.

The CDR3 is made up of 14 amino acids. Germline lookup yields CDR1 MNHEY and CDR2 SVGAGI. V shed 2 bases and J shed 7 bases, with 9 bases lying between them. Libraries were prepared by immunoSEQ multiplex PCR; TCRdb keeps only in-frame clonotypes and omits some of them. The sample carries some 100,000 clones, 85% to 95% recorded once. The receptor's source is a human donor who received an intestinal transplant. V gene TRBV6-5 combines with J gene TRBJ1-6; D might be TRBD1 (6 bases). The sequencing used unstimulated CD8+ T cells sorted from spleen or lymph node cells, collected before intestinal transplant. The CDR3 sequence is CASSYGGGNSPLHF. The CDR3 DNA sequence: TGTGCCAGCAGTTACGGAGGGGGGAATTCACCCCTCCACTTT.